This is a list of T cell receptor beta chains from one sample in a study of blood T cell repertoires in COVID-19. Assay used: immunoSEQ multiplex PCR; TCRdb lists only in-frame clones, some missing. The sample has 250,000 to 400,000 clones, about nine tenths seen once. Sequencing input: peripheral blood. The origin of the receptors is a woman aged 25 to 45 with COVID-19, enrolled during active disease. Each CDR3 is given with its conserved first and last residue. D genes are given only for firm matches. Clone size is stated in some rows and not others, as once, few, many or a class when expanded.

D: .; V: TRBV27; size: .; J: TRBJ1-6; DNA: TGTGCCAGCAGTTTGAGTAATTCACCCCTCCACTTT; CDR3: CASSLSNSPLHF
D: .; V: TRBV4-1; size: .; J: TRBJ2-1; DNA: TGCGCCAGCAGCCAAGATTGGCCCGAGGACACGACCTACAATGAGCAGTTCTTC; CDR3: CASSQDWPEDTTYNEQFF
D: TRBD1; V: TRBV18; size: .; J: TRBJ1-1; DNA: TGTGCCAGCTCACCACAGGGGGCGGACACTGAAGCTTTCTTT; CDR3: CASSPQGADTEAFF
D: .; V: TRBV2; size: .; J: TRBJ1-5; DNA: TGTGCCAGCACCAAGGAGTCCGGCAATCAGCCCCAGCATTTT; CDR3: CASTKESGNQPQHF
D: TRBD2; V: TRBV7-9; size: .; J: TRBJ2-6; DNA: TGTGCCAGCAGCTTCGACGGCGGGGGGCTTCTTACTGGGGCCAACGTCCTGACTTTC; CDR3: CASSFDGGGLLTGANVLTF
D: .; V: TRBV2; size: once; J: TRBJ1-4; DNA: TGTGCCACCCAACAAAGGCGGACAACTAATGAAAAACTGTTTTTT; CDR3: CATQQRRTTNEKLFF
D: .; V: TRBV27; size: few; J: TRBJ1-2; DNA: TGTGCCAGCGCCCCCGCGCGGTTGTACGGCTACACCTTC; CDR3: CASAPARLYGYTF
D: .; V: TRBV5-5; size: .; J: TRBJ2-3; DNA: TGTGCCAGCAGCCCCCTCGGACAGATAACTAAAGATACGCAGTATTTT; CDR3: CASSPLGQITKDTQYF
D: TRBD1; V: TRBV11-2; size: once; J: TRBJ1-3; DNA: TGTGCCAGCAGCCCATCAACAGGGGGTAGTGGAAACACCATATATTTT; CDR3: CASSPSTGGSGNTIYF
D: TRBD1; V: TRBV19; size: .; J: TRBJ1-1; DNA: TGTGCCAGTAGGGACAGGGGTGGGATGAACACTGAAGCTTTCTTT; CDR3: CASRDRGGMNTEAFF
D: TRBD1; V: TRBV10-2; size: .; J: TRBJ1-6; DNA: TGCGCCAGCAGGGACCGGGACAGGAATGTTCTTTCACCCCTCCACTTT; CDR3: CASRDRDRNVLSPLHF
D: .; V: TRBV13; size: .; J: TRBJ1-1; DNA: TGTGCCAGCAGGAACCTAGGGACAATGAACACTGAAGCTTTCTTT; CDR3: CASRNLGTMNTEAFF
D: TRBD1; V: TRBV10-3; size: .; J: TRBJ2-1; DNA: TGTGCCACCCGGCCGACAGGGGTGTTCGGTGAGCAGTTCTTC; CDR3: CATRPTGVFGEQFF
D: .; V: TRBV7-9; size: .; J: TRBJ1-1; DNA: TGTGCCAGCAGCTTAGCCCGGGGGTTCCCCCCTGAAGCTTTCTTT; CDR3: CASSLARGFPPEAFF
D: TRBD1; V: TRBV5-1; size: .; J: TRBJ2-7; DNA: TGCGCCAGCTGGCCGGGACAGGGGGTTTCCTACGAGCAGTACTTC; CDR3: CASWPGQGVSYEQYF
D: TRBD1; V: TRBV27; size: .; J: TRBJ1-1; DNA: TGTGCCAGCAGCGACTACAGGGGAAAAGGGACTGAAGCTTTCTTT; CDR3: CASSDYRGKGTEAFF